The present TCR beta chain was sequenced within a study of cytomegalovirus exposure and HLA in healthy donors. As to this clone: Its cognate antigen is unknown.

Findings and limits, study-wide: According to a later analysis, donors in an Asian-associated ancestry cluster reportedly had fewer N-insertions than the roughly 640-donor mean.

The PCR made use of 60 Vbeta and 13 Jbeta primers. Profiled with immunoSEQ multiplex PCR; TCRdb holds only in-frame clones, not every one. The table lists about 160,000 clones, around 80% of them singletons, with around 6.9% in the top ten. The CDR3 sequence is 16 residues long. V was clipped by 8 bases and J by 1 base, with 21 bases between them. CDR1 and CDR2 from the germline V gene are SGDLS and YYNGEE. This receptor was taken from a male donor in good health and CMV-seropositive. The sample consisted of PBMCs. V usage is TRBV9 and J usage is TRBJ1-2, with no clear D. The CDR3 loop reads CASTAAWSNFNYGYTF. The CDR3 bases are TGTGCCAGTACTGCAGCGTGGTCCAATTTTAACTATGGCTACACCTTC.